These T cell receptor beta chains were read from a single sample in a study of cytomegalovirus exposure and HLA in healthy donors. TCRdb's table, derived via immunoSEQ multiplex PCR, lists solely in-frame clones and lacks some. The sample yields fewer than 150,000 clones, less than 75% seen once. The sample was PBMCs. These receptors all come from a woman aged 40 to 50 in good health and CMV-seronegative. The CDR3 runs from the conserved cysteine through the conserved F or W. Each record gives: clone size, J gene, D gene, V gene, CDR3 DNA, CDR3 protein. D genes are given only for firm matches. The size field is filled for only some rows; it gives once, few, many or a size class.

clone_size: NA
j_call: TRBJ2-7
d_call: NA
v_call: TRBV5-1
cdr3_nt: TGCGCCAGCAGCTTGGCCGGAGGGCTAGCCACCGAGCAGTACTTC
cdr3_aa: CASSLAGGLATEQYF

clone_size: NA
j_call: TRBJ2-1
d_call: NA
v_call: TRBV19
cdr3_nt: TGTGCCAGTAGTACGGGACATTACAATGAGCAGTTCTTC
cdr3_aa: CASSTGHYNEQFF

clone_size: NA
j_call: TRBJ2-5
d_call: NA
v_call: TRBV19
cdr3_nt: TGTGCCAGTAGTATAGGGCCTAGCTACCAAGAGACCCAGTACTTC
cdr3_aa: CASSIGPSYQETQYF

clone_size: NA
j_call: TRBJ1-1
d_call: NA
v_call: TRBV25-1
cdr3_nt: TGTGCCAGCAGTCCGTTCGGAGGCAACACTGAAGCTTTCTTT
cdr3_aa: CASSPFGGNTEAFF

clone_size: NA
j_call: TRBJ1-4
d_call: NA
v_call: TRBV15
cdr3_nt: TGTGCCACCAGCAGAGAAGGACAGTCTAATGAAAAACTGTTTTTT
cdr3_aa: CATSREGQSNEKLFF

clone_size: NA
j_call: TRBJ2-3
d_call: NA
v_call: TRBV7-3
cdr3_nt: TGTGCCAGCAGCTTAAGGGGGCCAGGCACAGATACGCAGTATTTT
cdr3_aa: CASSLRGPGTDTQYF

clone_size: NA
j_call: TRBJ2-1
d_call: TRBD2
v_call: TRBV13
cdr3_nt: TGTGCCAGCAGCTCAGAGGGACTAGCGGAGGGGTATGAGCAGTTCTTC
cdr3_aa: CASSSEGLAEGYEQFF

clone_size: NA
j_call: TRBJ2-1
d_call: NA
v_call: TRBV29-1
cdr3_nt: TGCAGCGTTGGGGGCCTCGGGTTCAATGAGCAGTTCTTC
cdr3_aa: CSVGGLGFNEQFF

clone_size: NA
j_call: TRBJ2-3
d_call: TRBD1
v_call: TRBV19
cdr3_nt: TGTGCCAGTAGTACGGACAGGTCCGGCACAGATACGCAGTATTTT
cdr3_aa: CASSTDRSGTDTQYF

clone_size: NA
j_call: TRBJ2-1
d_call: NA
v_call: TRBV5-4
cdr3_nt: TGTGCCAGCAGAATAGGCCTAGACTCCTACAATGAGCAGTTCTTC
cdr3_aa: CASRIGLDSYNEQFF

clone_size: once
j_call: TRBJ2-5
d_call: NA
v_call: TRBV18
cdr3_nt: TGTGCCAGCTCACCAGACGGTAGCGAGACCCAGTACTTC
cdr3_aa: CASSPDGSETQYF

clone_size: NA
j_call: TRBJ2-5
d_call: NA
v_call: TRBV11-3
cdr3_nt: TGTGCCAGCAGCTCCGTTTACGGGGGACAGCAGTACTTC
cdr3_aa: CASSSVYGGQQYF

clone_size: few
j_call: TRBJ2-3
d_call: TRBD1
v_call: TRBV7-2
cdr3_nt: TGTGCCAGCAGTCCACAGGGGGCGAGCACAGATACGCAGTATTTT
cdr3_aa: CASSPQGASTDTQYF

clone_size: NA
j_call: TRBJ2-7
d_call: NA
v_call: TRBV7-2
cdr3_nt: TGTGCCAGCAGCTTACATGGAGGGAGCTCCTACGAGCAGTACTTC
cdr3_aa: CASSLHGGSSYEQYF

clone_size: NA
j_call: TRBJ1-1
d_call: NA
v_call: TRBV5-1
cdr3_nt: TGCGCCAGCAGGAGGGGGTCTAACACTGAAGCTTTCTTT
cdr3_aa: CASRRGSNTEAFF

clone_size: once
j_call: TRBJ2-7
d_call: NA
v_call: TRBV21-1
cdr3_nt: TGTGCCAGCAGCAAAGCCTCGTCAAGCGGGGGCTCCTACGAGCAGTACTTC
cdr3_aa: CASSKASSSGGSYEQYF

clone_size: NA
j_call: TRBJ1-1
d_call: TRBD1
v_call: TRBV19
cdr3_nt: TGTGCCAGTAGACACCGGGACAGGGCTAACACTGAAGCTTTCTTT
cdr3_aa: CASRHRDRANTEAFF

clone_size: few
j_call: TRBJ1-1
d_call: NA
v_call: TRBV7-9
cdr3_nt: TGTGCCAGCAGCACCGGGAACACTGAAGCTTTCTTT
cdr3_aa: CASSTGNTEAFF

clone_size: few
j_call: TRBJ1-2
d_call: NA
v_call: TRBV6-1
cdr3_nt: TGTGCCAGCAGTGAACGAGGGCAGGCTGACTATTATGGCTACACCTTC
cdr3_aa: CASSERGQADYYGYTF

clone_size: NA
j_call: TRBJ1-5
d_call: NA
v_call: TRBV7-8
cdr3_nt: TGTGCCAGCAGTCTGGACAGAAATCAGCCCCAGCATTTT
cdr3_aa: CASSLDRNQPQHF

clone_size: NA
j_call: TRBJ2-2
d_call: NA
v_call: TRBV27
cdr3_nt: TGTGCCAGCAACCAACCCAGGGACTACACCGGGGAGCTGTTTTTT
cdr3_aa: CASNQPRDYTGELFF

clone_size: NA
j_call: TRBJ1-2
d_call: NA
v_call: TRBV6-5
cdr3_nt: TGTGCCAGCAGTTCCGAGCCGGGACACCTAGATGGCTACACCTTC
cdr3_aa: CASSSEPGHLDGYTF

clone_size: once
j_call: TRBJ1-6
d_call: TRBD1
v_call: TRBV4-3
cdr3_nt: TGCGCCAGCAGCTCCGACAGGGGCACGTATTCACCCCTCCACTTT
cdr3_aa: CASSSDRGTYSPLHF

clone_size: few
j_call: TRBJ2-2
d_call: NA
v_call: TRBV6-4
cdr3_nt: TGTGCCAGCAGTGACACAGACACCGGGGAGCTGTTTTTT
cdr3_aa: CASSDTDTGELFF

clone_size: few
j_call: TRBJ2-7
d_call: TRBD1
v_call: TRBV9
cdr3_nt: TGTGCCAGCAGCGCATCGACAGGGGGCTTCTACGAGCAGTACTTC
cdr3_aa: CASSASTGGFYEQYF

clone_size: NA
j_call: TRBJ2-1
d_call: TRBD2
v_call: TRBV6-5
cdr3_nt: TGTGCCAGCAGTTACTCCTCGGGGGGCAATGAGCAGTTCTTC
cdr3_aa: CASSYSSGGNEQFF

clone_size: few
j_call: TRBJ1-6
d_call: TRBD1
v_call: TRBV30
cdr3_nt: TGTGCCTGGAGTGTAGGGGGCTTTTATGGTGCTGATAATTCACCCCTCCACTTT
cdr3_aa: CAWSVGGFYGADNSPLHF

clone_size: NA
j_call: TRBJ2-7
d_call: NA
v_call: TRBV5-1
cdr3_nt: TGCGCCAGCAGCTTAGCTTTAAGGGACTTCTACGAGCAGTACTTC
cdr3_aa: CASSLALRDFYEQYF

clone_size: NA
j_call: TRBJ1-5
d_call: NA
v_call: TRBV6-1
cdr3_nt: TGTGCCAGCAGCGCATTGAGAGGCGGGATACGGCCCCAGCATTTT
cdr3_aa: CASSALRGGIRPQHF

clone_size: NA
j_call: TRBJ1-2
d_call: NA
v_call: TRBV15
cdr3_nt: TGTGCCACCAGCAGAGGGGTGCAGGGTTGGGACTACACCTTC
cdr3_aa: CATSRGVQGWDYTF

clone_size: NA
j_call: TRBJ1-5
d_call: NA
v_call: TRBV11-2
cdr3_nt: TGTGCCAGCAGCGAGCAAGGGGCTAATCAGCCCCAGCATTTT
cdr3_aa: CASSEQGANQPQHF

clone_size: NA
j_call: TRBJ1-2
d_call: NA
v_call: TRBV11-1
cdr3_nt: TGTGCCAGCAGCTTAGGAACAGCTAACTATGGCTACACCTTC
cdr3_aa: CASSLGTANYGYTF

clone_size: NA
j_call: TRBJ2-5
d_call: TRBD1
v_call: TRBV9
cdr3_nt: TGTGCCAGCAGCGGGACAGGGGGAGAGACCCAGTACTTC
cdr3_aa: CASSGTGGETQYF

clone_size: few
j_call: TRBJ2-5
d_call: TRBD1
v_call: TRBV4-1
cdr3_nt: TGCGCCAGCAGCCAAGATCGGGACAGGAATCAAGAGACCCAGTACTTC
cdr3_aa: CASSQDRDRNQETQYF

clone_size: NA
j_call: TRBJ1-3
d_call: NA
v_call: TRBV12-2
cdr3_nt: TGTGCAAGCAAGCGACACAATGAGGGGGCCCCCATCGGGGGCACCATATATTTT
cdr3_aa: CASKRHNEGAPIGGTIYF

clone_size: NA
j_call: TRBJ2-1
d_call: NA
v_call: TRBV2
cdr3_nt: TGTGCCAGCAGTGAGGAGGGACGCTCCTACAATGAGCAGTTCTTC
cdr3_aa: CASSEEGRSYNEQFF

clone_size: NA
j_call: TRBJ2-2
d_call: TRBD2
v_call: TRBV7-6
cdr3_nt: TGTGCCAGCAGCTTAGCCGGGGGGGCCAGCACCGGGGAGCTGTTTTTT
cdr3_aa: CASSLAGGASTGELFF

clone_size: NA
j_call: TRBJ2-1
d_call: TRBD2
v_call: TRBV11-3
cdr3_nt: TGTGCCAGCAGCTTTGCAGGAACCGGGACTAGGAAATTCTTC
cdr3_aa: CASSFAGTGTRKFF

clone_size: NA
j_call: TRBJ2-1
d_call: NA
v_call: TRBV4-3
cdr3_nt: TGCGCCAGCAGCCAAGGACTGGTCTCTTTTATGTGGGGAGTGGAGCATGAGCAGTTCTTC
cdr3_aa: CASSQGLVSFMWGVEHEQFF

clone_size: NA
j_call: TRBJ2-7
d_call: NA
v_call: TRBV11-3
cdr3_nt: TGTGCCAGCAGCTTAACGGCGGTCCACGAGCAGTACTTC
cdr3_aa: CASSLTAVHEQYF

clone_size: NA
j_call: TRBJ1-3
d_call: NA
v_call: TRBV7-8
cdr3_nt: TGTGCCAGCAGCTTAGAGGAGGGGTCAGGAAACACCATATATTTT
cdr3_aa: CASSLEEGSGNTIYF

clone_size: NA
j_call: TRBJ2-5
d_call: NA
v_call: TRBV28
cdr3_nt: TGTGCCAGCAGTTTAAATTTCGGGGGGCGGGAAGAGACCCAGTACTTC
cdr3_aa: CASSLNFGGREETQYF

clone_size: NA
j_call: TRBJ2-7
d_call: NA
v_call: TRBV20-1
cdr3_nt: TGCAGTGCTAGAGTTAATCACGAGCAGTACTTC
cdr3_aa: CSARVNHEQYF

clone_size: NA
j_call: TRBJ1-5
d_call: TRBD1
v_call: TRBV7-2
cdr3_nt: TGTGCCAGCAGCTCTCGACAGGGAATCAATCAGCCCCAGCATTTT
cdr3_aa: CASSSRQGINQPQHF

clone_size: NA
j_call: TRBJ1-2
d_call: NA
v_call: TRBV2
cdr3_nt: TGTGCCAGCAGAAGACTACGGGACAACAATAACTATGGCTACACCTTC
cdr3_aa: CASRRLRDNNNYGYTF

clone_size: NA
j_call: TRBJ2-7
d_call: TRBD2
v_call: TRBV28
cdr3_nt: TGTGCCAGCAGCTTGACAGCGGGGACCTACGAGCAGTACTTC
cdr3_aa: CASSLTAGTYEQYF

clone_size: NA
j_call: TRBJ2-7
d_call: NA
v_call: TRBV19
cdr3_nt: TGTGCCAGTAGTAGACAGCCCCGGGACGAGCAGTACTTC
cdr3_aa: CASSRQPRDEQYF

clone_size: NA
j_call: TRBJ1-1
d_call: NA
v_call: TRBV6-8
cdr3_nt: TGTGCCAGCAGTTACTTCCTGAGAATGAACACTGAAGCTTTCTTT
cdr3_aa: CASSYFLRMNTEAFF

clone_size: NA
j_call: TRBJ2-7
d_call: NA
v_call: TRBV7-9
cdr3_nt: TGTGCCAGCAGTTCCACAGGGAGCGAGCAGTACTTC
cdr3_aa: CASSSTGSEQYF

clone_size: once
j_call: TRBJ2-2
d_call: NA
v_call: TRBV30
cdr3_nt: TGTGCCTGGAGTGTAGGGGGAACGGACACCGGGGAGCTGTTTTTT
cdr3_aa: CAWSVGGTDTGELFF

clone_size: NA
j_call: TRBJ1-2
d_call: TRBD1
v_call: TRBV27
cdr3_nt: TGTGCCAGCAGTTCCCCGGGACAGGGCCTCTATGGCTACACCTTC
cdr3_aa: CASSSPGQGLYGYTF

clone_size: once
j_call: TRBJ2-2
d_call: TRBD2
v_call: TRBV7-2
cdr3_nt: TGTGCCAGCAGCTTAGCGGGGAGGGACACCGGGGAGCTGTTTTTT
cdr3_aa: CASSLAGRDTGELFF

clone_size: few
j_call: TRBJ2-7
d_call: TRBD2
v_call: TRBV5-1
cdr3_nt: TGCGCCAGCAGCTTGGCGCTAGCGGGAGGTTCCACCTACGAGCAGTACTTC
cdr3_aa: CASSLALAGGSTYEQYF

clone_size: NA
j_call: TRBJ2-1
d_call: TRBD1
v_call: TRBV19
cdr3_nt: TGTGCCAGTAGTCCTGGGACAGGGGTAAATGAGCAGTTCTTC
cdr3_aa: CASSPGTGVNEQFF